One sample yielded the 25 T cell receptor beta chains listed below, sequenced in a study of T cells after yellow fever vaccination. TCRdb re-called the 5' RACE reads through MiXCR, storing one row per CDR3 protein. The sample has 150,000 to 200,000 distinct CDR3 sequences; approximately 11% are singletons. Sequenced here: CD8+ T cells sorted from PBMCs, sampled 15 days after the yellow fever booster vaccination. The receptor set was obtained from a man younger than 30 who received the YFV17D yellow fever vaccine.

This clonotype was recorded a few times. The chain joins TRBV11-3 to TRBJ1-1; 9 bases agree with TRBD1. The CDR3 runs to 15 residues. The germline gives CDR1 SGHNT, CDR2 YENEEA. J lost 3 bases, V lost 5 bases, and 7 bases had no gene match. The CDR3 coding sequence is TGTGCCAGCAGCCCGGAGACAGGGGGGGACACTGAAGCTTTCTTT. Its protein product is CASSPETGGDTEAFF.

The rearrangement joins TRBV20-1 to TRBJ2-1, with TRBD2 identical over 13 bases. The CDR3 runs 16 residues. Trimming took 3 bases from V and 9 from J; bases not matched to a gene: 11. The germline gives CDR1 DFQATT, CDR2 SNEGSKA (reference sequence). CDR3 sequence: CSARPLLAGGRVEQFF. In DNA form, the CDR3 reads TGCAGTGCTAGGCCCTTACTAGCGGGGGGGCGGGTTGAGCAGTTCTTC.

The chain joins TRBV5-5 to TRBJ2-2, with D tentatively TRBD2 (5 bases). The CDR3 is 15 amino acids. The V gene lost 5 bases and the J gene lost 5 bases, with 16 bases spanning the gap. Germline values: CDR1 SGHKS, CDR2 YYEKEE (reference sequence). CDR3 DNA sequence: TGTGCCAGCAGGCCCCGTGGGTTAGCGACCGGGGAGCTGTTTTTT. This codes for CASRPRGLATGELFF. Looking up the rest from reference TRBV5-5 and TRBJ2-2 gives the full variable domain: DAGVTQSPTHLIKTRGQQVTLRCSPISGHKSVSWYQQVLGQGPQFIFQYYEKEERGRGNFPDRFSARQFPNYSSELNVNALLLGDSALYLCASRPRGLATGELFFGEGSRLTVL.

The chain combines TRBV2 with TRBJ2-3; D remains ambiguous. CDR1 is SNHLY and CDR2 is FYNNEI in the germline V gene. CDR3 length: 15 residues. V was trimmed by 2 bases and J by 6 bases, leaving 15 bases between them. CDR3 sequence reads: CASSESPTPADTQYF. In nucleotides, the CDR3 is TGTGCCAGCAGTGAATCGCCGACCCCCGCGGATACGCAGTATTTT.

This clonotype was detected a few times. This sequence joins TRBV5-4 and TRBJ2-7; 10 nucleotides agree with TRBD2. V lost 4 bases, J lost 0 bases, and 7 bases stayed unmatched. The CDR3 consists of 16 residues. Germline assignment: CDR1 SGHNT and CDR2 YYREEE (reference sequence). The chain's CDR3 is CASSGTSGKSSYEQYF. DNA of the CDR3: TGTGCCAGCAGCGGCACTAGCGGGAAGAGCTCCTACGAGCAGTACTTC.

This clonotype was counted only a few times. The V call is TRBV12-3 or TRBV12-4, the J call TRBJ2-5, with D perhaps matching TRBD2 (5 bases). The CDR3 has 14 residues. Trimming took 5 bases from V and 1 from J, leaving 11 bases between them. DNA of the CDR3: TGTGCCAGCAGTCTTCGCGAGGGCCAAGAGACCCAGTACTTC. Amino acids: CASSLREGQETQYF.

This clonotype has only a few counts. The CDR3 DNA sequence: TGTGCCAGCAGCTCGAGACAGTACGAGCAGTACTTC. Protein sequence: CASSSRQYEQYF. This chain joins TRBV7-9 and TRBJ2-7; D perhaps matches TRBD1 (5 bases). Germline V lookup: CDR1 SEHNR, CDR2 FQNEAQ (reference sequence). Deletions cut 4 bases from V and 4 bases from J, with 8 bases between. This CDR3 comprises 12 residues.

The rearrangement uses TRBV6-5 and TRBJ1-1; TRBD1 matches 8 bases. CDR3 length equals 13 residues. The V gene's germline CDR1 is MNHEY and CDR2 SVGAGI. The V segment lost 5 bases and the J segment 4 bases; nucleotides outside the gene matches: 3. The CDR3 reads CASSNTGGTEAFF. The CDR3, as DNA: TGTGCCAGCAGTAACACAGGGGGCACTGAAGCTTTCTTT.

In this sample, this clonotype turned up a few times. The genes are TRBV7-8 and TRBJ2-1; 13 nucleotides agree with TRBD2. Germline V lookup: CDR1 SGHVS, CDR2 FQNEAQ. V lost 3 bases, J lost 0 bases, and 17 bases stayed unmatched. This CDR3 contains 22 residues. CDR3 sequence: CASSFNSPERLAGGFSYNEQFF. CDR3 DNA sequence: TGTGCCAGCAGCTTCAATTCGCCGGAAAGACTAGCGGGGGGTTTCTCCTACAATGAGCAGTTCTTC.

In its sample, this clonotype was seen a few times. The chain is built from TRBV20-1 and TRBJ1-5; TRBD1 aligns across 7 bases. V shed 6 bases, J shed 2 bases, and the junction held 4 bases outside the gene matches. The CDR3 sequence is 13 residues long. Germline V CDR1 and CDR2: DFQATT, SNEGSKA (reference sequence). CDR3 residues: CSAYRGGNQPQHF. In nucleotides, the CDR3 is TGCAGTGCGTACAGGGGAGGCAATCAGCCCCAGCATTTT.

The sample holds a few counts of this clonotype. The chain is built from TRBV4-2 and TRBJ1-2; no firm D call. The CDR3 length is 14 residues. Trimming took 0 bases from V and 4 from J, leaving 9 bases between them. The germline CDR1 and CDR2 sequences are LGHNA and YNFKEQ. The CDR3 DNA follows: TGTGCCAGCAGCCAAGATCGATACGGCTATGGCTACACCTTC. This encodes CASSQDRYGYGYTF.

This clonotype was seen just once. The chain links TRBV11-2 to TRBJ1-6; D gene ambiguous. Trimming took off 2 bases at V and 16 bases at J, with 12 bases between the two ends. The CDR3 covers 12 residues. Germline V lookup: CDR1 SGHAT, CDR2 FQNNGV. The DNA of the CDR3 is TGTGCCAGCAGCTTAATCCCCGGCCTACTCCACTTT. Protein: CASSLIPGLLHF.

This clonotype was counted only a few times. V and J are TRBV11-2 and TRBJ2-7, with 7 positions matching TRBD1. The germline CDR1 and CDR2 sequences are SGHAT and FQNNGV. Losses at the gene ends were 4 bases for V and 6 bases for J; bases not matched to a gene: 15. The CDR3 is 16 residues long. In DNA, the CDR3 is TGTGCCAGCAGCTCTTTTCCCGAGACAGGGATGGTCGAGCAGTACGTC. Translating gives CASSSFPETGMVEQYV.

The V and J genes are TRBV19 and TRBJ2-2; 8 bases agree with TRBD1. V shed 5 bases, J shed 4 bases, and the junction held 9 bases outside the gene matches. Germline CDR1 is LNHDA and CDR2 is SQIVND (reference sequence). The CDR3 runs 16 residues. In DNA form, the CDR3 reads TGTGCCAGTAGTCACCGGACAGGGCTGGTCACCGGGGAGCTGTTTTTT. Its protein is CASSHRTGLVTGELFF.

The sample holds a few counts of this clonotype. V is TRBV7-3 and J is TRBJ2-6; no reliable D call. CDR1 and CDR2 (germline): SGHTA, FQGTGA. The CDR3 is 14 amino acids. Trimming took 2 bases from V and 3 from J, leaving 5 bases between them. The CDR3 region is CASSLGGGANVLTF. The CDR3 DNA reads TGTGCCAGCAGCTTAGGTGGTGGGGCCAACGTCCTGACTTTC.

Only a few counts were recorded for this clonotype. V usage is TRBV12-3 or TRBV12-4 and J usage is TRBJ1-4; D is perhaps TRBD1 (5 bases). The germline V and J ends were trimmed by 5 bases and 8 bases, with 18 bases remaining between them. The CDR3 totals 15 residues. The CDR3 region has the DNA TGTGCCAGCAGTGTCTCCGGGACGGCGGGGGAAAAACTGTTTTTT. This codes for CASSVSGTAGEKLFF.

This clonotype was recorded a few times. J is TRBJ1-1 and V is TRBV9; D unclear. The ends were cut back, 0 bases at V and 6 bases at J, with 12 bases in the middle. In germline, CDR1 is SGDLS, CDR2 YYNGEE. The CDR3 totals 14 residues. CDR3 coding DNA: TGTGCCAGCAGCGTAGGAGTAGGGTATTCTGAAGCTTTCTTT. This sequence encodes CASSVGVGYSEAFF. The variable domain in full, completed from reference TRBV9 and TRBJ1-1, reads DSGVTQTPKHLITATGQRVTLRCSPRSGDLSVYWYQQSLDQGLQFLIQYYNGEERAKGNILERFSAQQFPDLHSELNLSSLELGDSALYFCASSVGVGYSEAFFGQGTRLTVV.

This chain connects TRBV4-1 to TRBJ1-5; 11 positions agree with TRBD1. J was trimmed by 2 bases and V by 3 bases; bases with no gene match: 6. In germline, CDR1 is MGHRA, CDR2 YSYEKL. The CDR3 has 17 amino acids. This CDR3 is CASSHRTGGEGNQPQHF. As DNA, the CDR3 is TGCGCCAGCAGCCACAGGACAGGGGGCGAGGGCAATCAGCCCCAGCATTTT.

The chain employs TRBV7-3 and TRBJ2-1; 10 nucleotides agree with TRBD2. Germline trimming cut 5 bases from V and 7 bases from J; bases unmatched to any gene: 8. CDR3 length equals 15 residues. Germline V gives CDR1 SGHTA, CDR2 FQGTGA. CDR3 sequence (DNA): TGTGCCAGCAGCCATTCTAGCGGGGGAAGGAATGAGCAGTTCTTC. It encodes CASSHSSGGRNEQFF.

This clonotype has just one count. The chain is built from TRBV5-1 and TRBJ2-3; TRBD1 aligns across 9 bases. This CDR3 spans 14 amino acids. Germline V gene data show CDR1 as SGHRS and CDR2 as YFSETQ. V was clipped by 3 bases and J by 3 bases; unmatched bases: 2. CDR3 region: CASSWGQGTDTQYF. Written as DNA, the CDR3 is TGCGCCAGCAGCTGGGGACAGGGTACAGATACGCAGTATTTT.

This clonotype has a handful of counts. The CDR3 region is CASSRGARGNQPQHF. In DNA, the CDR3 is TGTGCCAGCAGTCGTGGGGCGCGGGGCAATCAGCCCCAGCATTTT. The chain carries TRBV6-6 and TRBJ1-5; D is perhaps TRBD1 (5 bases). Trimming took 5 bases from V and 2 from J, leaving 13 bases between them. Germline CDR1 is MNHNY and CDR2 is SVGAGI (reference sequence). The CDR3 length is 15 residues.

The J gene is TRBJ1-5, the V gene TRBV15; D might be TRBD1 (5 bases). Germline V lookup: CDR1 LNHNV, CDR2 YYDKDF (reference sequence). The CDR3 covers 16 residues. V lost 1 base and J lost 2, with 12 bases in between. CDR3 loop: CATSRAGVGGNQPQHF. Here the CDR3 DNA reads TGTGCCACCAGCAGAGCCGGGGTGGGGGGCAATCAGCCCCAGCATTTT.

This clonotype has just a few counts. The chain carries TRBV4-1 and TRBJ2-7, with D possibly TRBD2 on 7 matching bases. Germline V gene data show CDR1 as MGHRA and CDR2 as YSYEKL. The CDR3 loop spans 17 amino acids. V gave up 3 bases and J gave up 3 bases, with 21 bases separating them. The CDR3 loop reads CASSHDMGGGLGYEQYF. The CDR3 bases are TGCGCCAGCAGCCATGATATGGGGGGGGGCCTCGGCTACGAGCAGTACTTC.

The CDR3: CASSQDSGYSTDTQYF. The CDR3 nucleotides read TGCGCCAGCAGCCAAGACAGCGGGTATAGCACAGATACGCAGTATTTT. The chain combines TRBV4-3 with TRBJ2-3, with D perhaps TRBD2 (6 bases). Germline V gene sequence: CDR1 LGHNA, CDR2 YSLEER. This CDR3 spans 16 amino acids. V dropped 0 bases and J dropped 0 bases, with 10 bases sitting between them.

The chain carries TRBV5-1 and TRBJ2-7, with D tentatively TRBD2 (5 bases). Per the germline V gene, CDR1 is SGHRS and CDR2 is YFSETQ. Trimming stripped 4 bases from V and 3 bases from J, with 11 bases between. This CDR3 is built from 13 residues. For the CDR3, the DNA is TGCGCCAGCAGCGCCGGGATTTTCTACGAGCAGTACTTC. It codes for CASSAGIFYEQYF.